This TCR beta chain was obtained from a study of blood T cell repertoires in COVID-19. Study in general: Material from acute and convalescent COVID-19 was sourced from the United States, Italy and Spain. In each case, the material was cDNA or gDNA derived from T cells, B-cell-depleted T cells, or PBMCs.

The CDR3 has 16 amino acids. Losses at the gene ends were 5 bases for V and 4 bases for J; bases not matched to a gene: 5. The V gene's germline CDR1 is LGHDT and CDR2 YNNKEL (reference sequence). Authors' data handling: The assay estimated nucleated cells by amplifying reference gene primers. Clones were sequenced by immunoSEQ multiplex PCR, and TCRdb holds only the in-frame ones, with some missing. That table furnishes V, J and clone size, whereas the DNA furnished D and trimming. The profile covers around 450,000 clones, with 80% to 90% appearing a single time and roughly 4% taken by the ten largest.

V gene TRBV3-1 (or the pseudogene TRBV3-2) combines with J gene TRBJ1-6, with TRBD1 identical over 10 bases. Sequencing input: peripheral blood. The origin of this receptor is a woman aged 25 to 39 with acute or convalescent COVID-19. In nucleotides, the CDR3 is TGTGCCAGCAGCAATAGGGACAGGGGATATAATTCACCCCTCCACTTT. Protein: CASSNRDRGYNSPLHF.